Presented here are 5 T cell receptor beta chains from one specimen sequenced in a study of CD8+ T cells in alopecia areata. After isolation, RNA underwent reverse transcription to generate cDNA as the sequencing template. Only in-frame clones appear in the TCRdb table, and some are missing; sequencing was by immunoSEQ multiplex PCR. The sample has 80,000 or so clones; about 71% are singletons. Treatment specified: oral pan-JAK inhibitor, 5-10 mg twice daily. The source material was CD8+ T cells sorted from blood, sampled at week 24, from a patient treated with tofacitinib. All receptors come from a human donor with alopecia areata.

This clone was recorded a few times. The chain uses TRBV7-2 and TRBJ2-7, with D unclear. The CDR3 is 13 residues long. Trimming removed 5 bases at V and 3 bases at J, with 11 bases between. Germline loops: CDR1 SGHTA, CDR2 FQGNSA. The CDR3 protein is CASSPTVYYEQYF. Written as DNA, the CDR3 is TGTGCCAGCAGCCCAACGGTCTACTACGAGCAGTACTTC.

The count of this clone is one. The chain is built from TRBV5-1 and TRBJ1-6, with TRBD1 as a possible D gene (5 bases). The V gene's germline CDR1 is SGHRS and CDR2 YFSETQ. This CDR3 comprises 17 residues. Deletions cut 4 bases from V and 0 bases from J, with 14 bases between. The DNA of the CDR3 is TGCGCCAGCAGCCCCGGGGACGCGAGCTCCTATAATTCACCCCTCCACTTT. Its protein product is CASSPGDASSYNSPLHF.

The chain uses TRBV4-3 and TRBJ2-5; D call uncertain. Trimming removed 0 bases from V and 5 bases from J, with 13 bases in between. Germline values: CDR1 LGHNA, CDR2 YSLEER. The CDR3 totals 15 residues. CDR3 coding DNA: TGCGCCAGCAGCCAAGATGGCACTACCGGGGAGACCCAGTACTTC. Its translation: CASSQDGTTGETQYF.

This chain joins TRBV30 and TRBJ2-3, with unresolved D. Germline lookup yields CDR1 GTSNPN and CDR2 SVGIG (reference sequence). V was clipped by 1 base and J by 2 bases, with 7 bases between them. The CDR3 sequence is 13 residues long. DNA of the CDR3: TGTGCCTGGAGTGGAGTTCCCACAGATACGCAGTATTTT. Translating it yields CAWSGVPTDTQYF.

This clone was picked up one time. The chain couples TRBV28 to TRBJ1-2; D is uncertain. From germline, CDR1 is MDHEN and CDR2 SYDVKM. The CDR3 runs 12 residues. The V end lost 3 bases, the J end lost 8 bases, and 10 bases lay between the germline ends. The CDR3 spells CASSFDWFGYTF. The CDR3 DNA reads as TGTGCCAGCAGTTTCGATTGGTTCGGCTACACCTTC.